Sequencing of this T cell receptor (beta chain) was carried out in a study of blood T cell repertoires in COVID-19. Turning to the study itself: The United States, Italy and Spain provided the acute and convalescent COVID-19 samples.

In the original processing: Researchers report that nucleated cell counts were estimated from reference gene primer amplification. Clones were read by immunoSEQ multiplex PCR, and TCRdb kept only the in-frame ones, dropping some. D and trimming were read from the DNA, whereas the V and J calls and clone size are those reported in that table. Among hundreds of thousands of clones, around 85% were seen once, and the ten largest hold 4% to 6%. With V trimmed by 4 bases and J by 4 bases, 10 bases remained unmatched. Germline loops: CDR1 SGHDT, CDR2 YYEEEE. The length of the CDR3 is 16 residues. The chain combines TRBV5-6 with TRBJ1-3; 8 nucleotides agree with TRBD1. This clonotype was obtained from a man aged 50 to 59 with active or convalescent COVID-19. The sequencing input was peripheral blood. CDR3 nucleotides: TGTGCCAGCAGCGCGGGGACAGGCGGACTCGGAAACACCATATATTTT. Residues: CASSAGTGGLGNTIYF.